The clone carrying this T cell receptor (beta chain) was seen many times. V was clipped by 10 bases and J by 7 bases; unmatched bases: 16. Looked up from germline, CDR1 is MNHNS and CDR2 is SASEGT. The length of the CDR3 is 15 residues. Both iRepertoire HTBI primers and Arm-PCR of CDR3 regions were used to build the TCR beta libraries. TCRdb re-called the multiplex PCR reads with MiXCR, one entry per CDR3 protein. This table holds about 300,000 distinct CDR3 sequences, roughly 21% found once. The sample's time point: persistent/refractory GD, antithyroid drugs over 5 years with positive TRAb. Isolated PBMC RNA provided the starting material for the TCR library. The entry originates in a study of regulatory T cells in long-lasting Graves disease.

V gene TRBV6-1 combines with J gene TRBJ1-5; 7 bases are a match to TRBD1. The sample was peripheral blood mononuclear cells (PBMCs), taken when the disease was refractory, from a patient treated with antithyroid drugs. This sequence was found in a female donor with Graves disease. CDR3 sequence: CATTSGTAGRQPQHF. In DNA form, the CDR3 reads TGTGCCACCACCTCGGGGACAGCAGGCCGGCAGCCCCAGCATTTT.